The clone carrying this T cell receptor beta chain has more than one count but fewer than ten. The antigen is not known. The data are from a study of blood T cells in healthy people across ages. The second PCR ran about 6 to 12 cycles with a sample-barcoded 5' primer and J-beta primers. Sequencing of every sample gave 2.5 million or more CDR3-containing paired-end reads. MiXCR, applied by TCRdb to the 5' RACE reads, yields one record per CDR3 protein. Here the sample spans hundreds of thousands of distinct CDR3 sequences, 27% being singletons. Per sample, extraction of total RNA gave at least 5 micrograms in every case. Trimming shortened V by 5 bases and J by 11 bases, and 10 bases separated the two germline ends. The CDR3 is made up of 12 amino acids. CDR1 and CDR2 from the germline V gene are MNHNY and SVGAGI (reference sequence). Study outcomes and limitations: Strong correlation linked observed beta diversity and percent naive T cells. Comparison with aged donors showed that long-lived donors had more naive CD4+ cells and higher diversity.

The chain recombines TRBV6-6 with TRBJ1-6; D ambiguous. The sequence was collected from a woman between 65 and 79 years old in good health. Sequenced sample: blood. Here the CDR3 DNA reads TGTGCCAGCAGTATGGGGAGTCCACCCCTCCACTTT. This gives the protein CASSMGSPPLHF.